Shown below are 3 T cell receptor beta chains from a single sample sequenced in a study of blood T cell repertoires in COVID-19. Here immunoSEQ multiplex PCR was the method, and the copy in TCRdb shows in-frame clones only, minus some. Here the sample spans about 110,000 clones, 70% to 90% being singletons. The sequenced material came from peripheral blood. All receptors come from a man aged 35 to 55 with active or convalescent COVID-19.

The rearrangement uses TRBV18 and TRBJ1-3, with a weak D call TRBD1 (6 bases). V shed 1 base and J shed 1 base, with 14 bases lying between them. This CDR3 has 17 residues. Germline CDR1 KGHSH, CDR2 LQKENI. For the CDR3, the DNA is TGTGCCAGCTCACCACAGACAGGCGCTAATTCTGGAAACACCATATATTTT. Translation: CASSPQTGANSGNTIYF.

The CDR3: CASSLEGLAGWGTDTQYF. The CDR3 DNA is TGTGCCAGCAGCTTAGAAGGTCTAGCGGGATGGGGCACAGATACGCAGTATTTT. The chain couples TRBV7-3 to TRBJ2-3; 9 bases are a match to TRBD2. The CDR3 loop spans 18 amino acids. Losses at the gene ends were 2 bases for V and 1 base for J; bases not matched to a gene: 10. Germline V gene lookup returns CDR1 SGHTA and CDR2 FQGTGA.

This clone was detected once. The V and J genes are TRBV18 and TRBJ1-3; possibly TRBD1 for D (6 bases). V was trimmed by 4 bases and J by 0 bases, leaving 22 bases between them. Germline CDR1 and CDR2: KGHSH and LQKENI. There are 19 residues in the CDR3. CDR3 nucleotide sequence: TGTGCCAGCTCACGGAATTTACAGGGTTCAGTGGCCTCTGGAAACACCATATATTTT. Its translation: CASSRNLQGSVASGNTIYF.